The rows below give T cell receptor beta chains drawn from one sample of a study of blood T cell repertoires in COVID-19. Produced via immunoSEQ multiplex PCR; TCRdb's table is partial and in-frame only. The sample consists of about 100,000 clones, 85% of them appearing once. Sample: peripheral blood. These receptors were obtained from a man between 45 and 60 years old with active or convalescent COVID-19. Each CDR3 is given with its conserved first and last residue. Each record gives: V gene, CDR3 length, D gene, clone size, J gene, CDR3 DNA, CDR3 protein. D genes are given only for firm matches. Clone size is not always given. Where it is, it says once, few, many or a class for expanded clones.

TRBV27	15	TRBD1	-	TRBJ2-3	TGTGCCAGCAGCTCCGACAGGGGAAACCTGAATACGCAGTATTTT	CASSSDRGNLNTQYF
TRBV6-5	14	TRBD1	-	TRBJ1-5	TGTGCCAGCAGTACCCAGGGGGCAGGGGCGCCCCAGCATTTT	CASSTQGAGAPQHF
TRBV7-3	14	TRBD2	-	TRBJ2-1	TGTGCCAGCAGCCACGGACTAGCGGGGTCGGAGCAGTTCTTC	CASSHGLAGSEQFF
TRBV5-1	16	TRBD1	-	TRBJ2-5	TGCGCCAGCAGCTCCCGGGGACAGAGTATCCAGGCGGGCCAGTACTTC	CASSSRGQSIQAGQYF
TRBV19	15	TRBD1	-	TRBJ1-2	TGTGCCAGTAGCAGGACAGGGGGCGCCAACTATGGCTACACCTTC	CASSRTGGANYGYTF
TRBV10-2	19	TRBD2	-	TRBJ2-3	TGCGCCAGCAGTGAGGGACTAGCGGGAGGGCCCGTGGGCACAGATACGCAGTATTTT	CASSEGLAGGPVGTDTQYF
TRBV6-5	14	TRBD1	-	TRBJ1-5	TGTGCCAGCAGCTCCGACAGGGACAATCAGCCCCAGCATTTT	CASSSDRDNQPQHF
TRBV18	14	TRBD1	-	TRBJ2-7	TGTGCCAGCTCACCGAGACAGGGGACCTACGAGCAGTACTTC	CASSPRQGTYEQYF
TRBV24-1	14	TRBD1	-	TRBJ1-5	TGTGCCACCAGTGAGACAGGGAGCAATCAGCCCCAGCATTTT	CATSETGSNQPQHF
TRBV4-1	16	TRBD1	-	TRBJ1-4	TGCGCCAGCAGCCAACCCCGCGGGACAGGGGAAGAAAAACTGTTTTTT	CASSQPRGTGEEKLFF
TRBV2	14	-	-	TRBJ1-1	TGTGCCAGCAGGGGCCGGGACTCACTCTCAGAAGCTTTCTTT	CASRGRDSLSEAFF
TRBV5-1	16	TRBD2	-	TRBJ2-1	TGCGCCAGCAGCCCGGAGGGACTAGCCTCCTACAATGAGCAGTTCTTC	CASSPEGLASYNEQFF
TRBV6-5	14	-	-	TRBJ2-5	TGTGCCAGCACCGGAGGGGGACAGTCGGGGACCCAGTACTTC	CASTGGGQSGTQYF
TRBV7-4	17	TRBD2	-	TRBJ2-7	TGTGCCAGCAGCCACCCCATGCGGGGGGCTATGTGCTACGAGCAGTACTTC	CASSHPMRGAMCYEQYF
TRBV7-8	15	TRBD2	-	TRBJ2-3	TGTGCCAGCAGCCTAGCGACTAGCGGCACAGATACGCAGTATTTT	CASSLATSGTDTQYF
TRBV15	16	-	-	TRBJ2-3	TGTGCCACCAGCAGAGATCCTGGGCAGGGGACAGATACGCAGTATTTT	CATSRDPGQGTDTQYF
TRBV18	13	-	-	TRBJ2-7	TGTGCCAGCCGTTCAACGGGGAGCCACGAGCAGTACTTC	CASRSTGSHEQYF
TRBV3-1/TRBV3-2	15	TRBD2	-	TRBJ2-1	TGTGCCAGCAGCCCCCCGCTAGCGGGGTACAATGAGCAGTTCTTC	CASSPPLAGYNEQFF
TRBV10-2	15	-	-	TRBJ2-2	TGCGCCAGCAGAGATAGGGGCCTTAACACCGGGGAGCTGTTTTTT	CASRDRGLNTGELFF
TRBV19	18	TRBD1	-	TRBJ1-6	TGTGCCAGTAGTATAGGCCCGCCCATGACAGGGGAGAATTCACCCCTCCACTTT	CASSIGPPMTGENSPLHF
TRBV25-1	16	TRBD2	-	TRBJ2-3	TGTGCCAGCAGTGAATTCGGGGGGGTAAGCACAGATACGCAGTATTTT	CASSEFGGVSTDTQYF
TRBV29-1	15	TRBD2	-	TRBJ2-2	TGCAGCGCTGCTGGGACTAGCGGGTTCACCGGGGAGCTGTTTTTT	CSAAGTSGFTGELFF
TRBV5-1	16	TRBD2	-	TRBJ2-7	TGCGCCAGCAGCCGTTCTGGGGGACTAGCGGTGGACGAGCAGTACTTC	CASSRSGGLAVDEQYF
TRBV11-2	13	-	once	TRBJ1-5	TGTGCCAGCAGCCCCACCCGCGATCAGCCCCAGCATTTT	CASSPTRDQPQHF
TRBV10-3	16	TRBD2	-	TRBJ2-5	TGTGCCATCAGTGAGCGGGAGGGCCTCGGGTTAGAGACCCAGTACTTC	CAISEREGLGLETQYF
TRBV18	13	TRBD1	-	TRBJ1-1	TGTGCCAGCTCACCGACAGAGGGGACAGGGGAACGATTT	CASSPTEGTGERF
TRBV30	14	-	once	TRBJ2-7	TGTGCCTGGAGATCACGAGGAAACTCCTACGAGCAGTACTTC	CAWRSRGNSYEQYF
TRBV7-8	14	-	-	TRBJ2-7	TGTGCCAGCAGCGTAGACAGGAGACTCTACGAGCAGTACTTC	CASSVDRRLYEQYF
TRBV5-1	13	TRBD1	few	TRBJ1-1	TGCGCCAGCAGCGGGACAGGGGAAGGTGAAGCTTTCTTT	CASSGTGEGEAFF
TRBV3-1/TRBV3-2	12	-	few	TRBJ2-1	TGTGCCAGCAGCCAAGGTGAGCGGCAGCAGTTCTTC	CASSQGERQQFF
TRBV5-6	18	TRBD2	-	TRBJ2-3	TGTGCCAGCAGCAACCTCGGGACTAGCGGGAGTAGGACAGATACGCAGTATTTT	CASSNLGTSGSRTDTQYF
TRBV30	15	-	-	TRBJ2-7	TGTGCCTGGGAGAGCATGCGAATCCCTGGTTACGAGCAGTACTTC	CAWESMRIPGYEQYF
TRBV24-1	15	-	-	TRBJ1-5	TGTGCCACCAGTGATTTCCCAGGGCGGAAGCAGCCCCAGCATTTT	CATSDFPGRKQPQHF
TRBV10-3	13	-	-	TRBJ1-1	TGTGCCATCAGTGACCCGACAAATGTAGAAGCTTTCTTT	CAISDPTNVEAFF
TRBV19	17	TRBD2	-	TRBJ2-7	TGTGCCAGTAGTCCCCGGGGACTAGCGGGATACCTCTACGAGCAGTACTTC	CASSPRGLAGYLYEQYF
TRBV27	12	-	-	TRBJ2-3	TGTGCCAGCGGTCGGGGCACAGATACGCAGTATTTT	CASGRGTDTQYF
TRBV6-5	14	TRBD2	few	TRBJ2-3	TGTGCCAGCAACCCGGGGACTACCCTCGATACGCAGTATTTT	CASNPGTTLDTQYF
TRBV15	13	TRBD1	-	TRBJ1-6	TGTGCCACCTCACAGGACAGGGGTTCACCCCTCCACTTT	CATSQDRGSPLHF
TRBV30	13	-	-	TRBJ1-2	TGTGCCTGGGGACTCATATCCGGGACACCTAATACCTTC	CAWGLISGTPNTF
TRBV6-5	15	TRBD1	-	TRBJ1-5	TGTGCCAGCAGAGTGACAGGGGATAGCAATCAGCCCCAGCATTTT	CASRVTGDSNQPQHF
TRBV2	16	TRBD2	-	TRBJ2-5	TGTGCCAGCAGGGCGAGCGGGAGGTGGAACCAAGAGACCCAGTACTTC	CASRASGRWNQETQYF
TRBV5-1	15	TRBD2	-	TRBJ2-7	TGCGCCAGCAGTTATTGGACTAGCGGAGCCTACGAGCAGTACTTC	CASSYWTSGAYEQYF
TRBV19	13	-	-	TRBJ1-1	TGTGCCAGTAGTTGGGGACACACCACTGAAGCTTTCTTT	CASSWGHTTEAFF
TRBV28	14	TRBD1	-	TRBJ1-2	TGTGCCAGCGTGGCAGGGGGAGAAGAAAGGGGCTACACCTTC	CASVAGGEERGYTF
TRBV21-1	15	-	-	TRBJ2-7	TGTGCCAGCAGTTCGGGACTAGCGGGAGTAAGCGAGCAGTACTTC	CASSSGLAGVSEQYF
TRBV29-1	14	-	-	TRBJ2-3	TGCAGCGTCAGACACGGCGGGAGCACAGATACGCAGTATTTT	CSVRHGGSTDTQYF
TRBV29-1	17	TRBD2	-	TRBJ2-1	TGCAGCGTGACAGGACGGACCGGGACTAGGGATAACTATGAGCAGTTCTTC	CSVTGRTGTRDNYEQFF
TRBV5-1	15	-	-	TRBJ2-5	TGCGCCAGCAGCTTGGCAGGCACCCAGGGAGAGACCCAGTACTTC	CASSLAGTQGETQYF
TRBV15	14	-	few	TRBJ2-2	TGTGCCACCAGCAGAGATCTAGGGGTTGGGGAGCTGTTTTTT	CATSRDLGVGELFF